Here is one TCR beta chain with its context. Its antigen remains unknown. This specimen comes from a study of PD-1 blockade in classical Hodgkin lymphoma. Data came from immunoSEQ multiplex PCR; TCRdb stores just in-frame clones and leaves some out. This table holds approximately 100,000 clones, approximately 86% found once. As for time point: cycle 4 day 1 (C4D1), after less than 7 weeks of nivolumab. Each and every patient relapsed after autologous stem cell transplantation, and patients got differing brentuximab vedotin exposure. Classifying best responses yielded complete response, partial response or progressive disease. The germline V gene has CDR1 GTSNPN and CDR2 SVGIG (reference sequence). V shed 1 base and J shed 4 bases, with 10 bases lying between them. The CDR3 runs 14 residues. Regarding the study as a whole: Nivolumab starters within 1 year of ASCT were excluded.

The specimen was peripheral blood mononuclear cells (PBMCs), collected before the fourth cycle of nivolumab. This receptor was obtained from a human donor with classical Hodgkin lymphoma. J is TRBJ2-2 and V is TRBV30; no clear D gene. The CDR3 sequence is CAWSALTGTGELFF. Written as DNA, the CDR3 is TGTGCCTGGAGTGCACTGACTGGCACCGGGGAGCTGTTTTTT.